These 19 T cell receptor beta chains came from one sample sequenced in a study of blood T cell repertoires in COVID-19. Clones were sequenced by immunoSEQ multiplex PCR, and TCRdb holds only the in-frame ones, with some missing. The profile shows under 350,000 clones, around 86% of them singletons. The sequencing sample was made of peripheral blood. Every receptor here comes from a man in his sixties or seventies with acute or convalescent COVID-19.

CDR3 DNA sequence: TGTGCCAGCTCACCACCAAGTGGAGACTACTCTGGAAACACCATATATTTT. Protein sequence: CASSPPSGDYSGNTIYF. The V and J genes are TRBV18 and TRBJ1-3; D ambiguous. V shed 0 bases and J shed 0 bases, with 12 bases lying between them. CDR1 is KGHSH, CDR2 LQKENI, per germline. There are 17 residues in the CDR3.

V is TRBV19 and J is TRBJ2-7, with TRBD1 identical over 7 bases. Losses at the gene ends were 5 bases for V and 8 bases for J; bases not matched to a gene: 9. Germline CDR1 reads LNHDA; CDR2 reads SQIVND (reference sequence). The CDR3 has 13 amino acids. The CDR3 reads CASSDRDREKQYF. Written as DNA, the CDR3 is TGTGCCAGTAGTGACCGGGACAGAGAAAAGCAGTACTTC.

Only one count was recorded for this clone. The chain couples TRBV6-5 to TRBJ2-5; D is perhaps TRBD2 (6 bases). The V and J ends lost 5 bases and 0 bases respectively, with 13 bases between them. Germline CDR1 reads MNHEY; CDR2 reads SVGAGI. This CDR3 is built from 15 residues. The CDR3 bases are TGTGCCAGCAGTCCGGAGCGGGTAAACCAAGAGACCCAGTACTTC. The encoded protein is CASSPERVNQETQYF.

V usage is TRBV9 and J usage is TRBJ2-5, with 8 bases matching TRBD1. The V and J ends lost 4 bases and 3 bases, in that order; junction bases with no gene match: 5. CDR1 and CDR2 from the germline V gene are SGDLS and YYNGEE. The CDR3 covers 14 residues. The CDR3 bases are TGTGCCAGCAGCCCTATGACAGGGGAAGAGACCCAGTACTTC. This gives the protein CASSPMTGEETQYF.

The gene calls are TRBV19 and TRBJ2-7; 9 bases align to TRBD1. The CDR3 loop spans 15 amino acids. The ends lost 4 bases at V and 2 bases at J; junction bases unmatched: 6. Germline values: CDR1 LNHDA, CDR2 SQIVND (reference sequence). For the CDR3, the DNA is TGTGCCAGTAGTAGGGGACAGGGAATACCCTACGAGCAGTACTTC. Translated: CASSRGQGIPYEQYF.

The V and J genes are TRBV7-2 and TRBJ1-2; possible D gene TRBD1, 5 bases. Germline assignment: CDR1 SGHTA and CDR2 FQGNSA. CDR3 length equals 13 residues. The V gene lost 5 bases and the J gene lost 2 bases, with 9 bases spanning the gap. The CDR3 loop reads CASSAGRNYGYTF. CDR3 nucleotides: TGTGCCAGCAGCGCGGGACGAAACTATGGCTACACCTTC.

This clone was seen a handful of times. Other DNA variants within this sample encode the same CDR3. This chain links TRBV5-1 with TRBJ2-5; 7 nucleotides agree with TRBD2. The germline V gene encodes CDR1 SGHRS and CDR2 YFSETQ. CDR3 size: 14 residues. The junction had 1 base not matched to a gene; V was cut back by 0 bases and J by 2 bases. CDR3 protein: CASSLAGGQETQYF. CDR3 coding DNA: TGCGCCAGCAGCTTGGCCGGGGGGCAAGAGACCCAGTACTTC.

The chain uses TRBV2 and TRBJ2-1; TRBD2 is a possible D gene (6 bases). The CDR3 contains 18 residues. CDR1 is SNHLY and CDR2 is FYNNEI in the germline V gene. The V end was cut by 0 bases, the J end by 6 bases, with 21 bases between. CDR3 bases: TGTGCCAGCAGTGAAGCGCCGACGACGGGAGTTGGGTCCAATGAGCAGTTCTTC. Its protein product is CASSEAPTTGVGSNEQFF.

This rearrangement joins TRBV29-1 to TRBJ1-2; D is possibly TRBD1 (6 bases). The CDR3 has 13 amino acids. V gave up 4 bases and J gave up 4 bases, with 13 bases separating them. Germline CDR1 and CDR2: SQVTM and ANQGSEA. The CDR3 sequence: CSVADSPIYGYTF. The CDR3 region has the DNA TGCAGCGTTGCGGACAGCCCCATCTATGGCTACACCTTC. The complete variable domain, with remaining parts taken from reference TRBV29-1 and TRBJ1-2, reads SAVISQKPSRDICQRGTSLTIQCQVDSQVTMMFWYRQQPGQSLTLIATANQGSEATYESGFVIDKFPISRPNLTFSTLTVSNMSPEDSSIYLCSVADSPIYGYTFGSGTRLTVV.

This chain joins TRBV6-5 and TRBJ1-2, with 7 bases fitting TRBD1. This CDR3 has 14 residues. Germline V gives CDR1 MNHEY, CDR2 SVGAGI. Losses at the gene ends were 5 bases for V and 4 bases for J; bases not matched to a gene: 7. The CDR3 region is CASSPRGDVYGYTF. CDR3 nucleotide sequence: TGTGCCAGCAGTCCCAGGGGGGACGTCTATGGCTACACCTTC.

The chain joins TRBV27 to TRBJ1-5; the match to TRBD1 covers 8 bases. The CDR3 is made up of 14 amino acids. The germline V gene encodes CDR1 MNHEY and CDR2 SMNVEV (reference sequence). The junction had 5 bases not matched to a gene; V was cut back by 4 bases and J by 6 bases. CDR3 bases: TGTGCCAGCAGTTCTTACAGGGGGGGTCAGCCCCAGCATTTT. It is translated as CASSSYRGGQPQHF.

The genes are TRBV11-3 and TRBJ2-7, with TRBD1 as a possible D gene (7 bases). This CDR3 is built from 13 residues. Trimming took 4 bases from V and 3 from J, leaving 10 bases between them. Germline V gene sequence: CDR1 SGHNT, CDR2 YENEEA. The CDR3 sequence: CASSWRDSYEQYF. The CDR3 coding sequence is TGTGCCAGCAGCTGGAGGGACAGCTACGAGCAGTACTTC.

The chain carries TRBV18 and TRBJ2-1; 11 bases fit TRBD2. From germline, CDR1 is KGHSH and CDR2 LQKENI. This CDR3 is built from 18 residues. V lost 2 bases, J lost 6 bases, and 12 bases stayed unmatched. The CDR3, as DNA: TGTGCCAGCTCACCAATACTAGCGGGGGATACGGCACCCAATGAGCAGTTCTTC. This gives the protein CASSPILAGDTAPNEQFF. Full variable domain (missing parts from reference TRBV18 and TRBJ2-1): NAGVMQNPRHLVRRRGQEARLRCSPMKGHSHVYWYRQLPEEGLKFMVYLQKENIIDESGMPKERFSAEFPKEGPSILRIQQVVRGDSAAYFCASSPILAGDTAPNEQFFGPGTRLTVL.

CDR3 nucleotides: TGTGCCAGCTCACCACGGACTAGCGGCCGCACAGATACGCAGTATTTT. Amino acid sequence: CASSPRTSGRTDTQYF. J is TRBJ2-3 and V is TRBV18; 10 positions agree with TRBD2. V shed 1 base, J shed 1 base, and the junction held 2 bases outside the gene matches. Per the germline V gene, CDR1 is KGHSH and CDR2 is LQKENI. The CDR3 extends over 16 amino acids. The full variable domain, in which reference TRBV18 and TRBJ2-3 provide the parts outside the CDR3, is NAGVMQNPRHLVRRRGQEARLRCSPMKGHSHVYWYRQLPEEGLKFMVYLQKENIIDESGMPKERFSAEFPKEGPSILRIQQVVRGDSAAYFCASSPRTSGRTDTQYFGPGTRLTVL.

The V and J genes are TRBV29-1 and TRBJ1-3, with a weak D call TRBD1 (6 bases). Looked up from germline, CDR1 is SQVTM and CDR2 is ANQGSEA. V lost 6 bases, J lost 3 bases, and 9 bases lay in between. This CDR3 is 12 amino acids long. The CDR3 loop is CSVRTDGNTIYF. In DNA form, the CDR3 reads TGCAGCGTGAGGACAGATGGAAACACCATATATTTT.

V is TRBV4-3 and J is TRBJ1-2; D gene ambiguous. The CDR3 runs 14 residues. Germline V gene lookup returns CDR1 LGHNA and CDR2 YSLEER. Trimming took off 0 bases at V and 7 bases at J, with 12 bases between the two ends. CDR3 sequence: CASSQDRGMSGYTF. In DNA, the CDR3 is TGCGCCAGCAGCCAAGATCGGGGAATGAGTGGCTACACCTTC.

This clone showed up many times. This chain connects TRBV5-1 to TRBJ2-7, with D possibly matching TRBD2 (6 bases). Trimming stripped 5 bases from V and 5 bases from J, with 17 bases between. From germline, CDR1 is SGHRS and CDR2 YFSETQ. The CDR3 covers 14 residues. The CDR3 is CASRSGQGLDEQYF. CDR3 coding DNA: TGCGCCAGCAGATCCGGGCAGGGACTGGACGAGCAGTACTTC.

This chain uses TRBV19 with TRBJ1-5; D may be TRBD1 (5 bases). With 1 base removed from V and 7 bases from J, the gap between germline ends came to 8 bases. The germline CDR1 and CDR2 sequences are LNHDA and SQIVND (reference sequence). The CDR3 loop spans 13 amino acids. The CDR3 is CASSIAGGQPQHF. CDR3 sequence (DNA): TGTGCCAGTAGTATAGCCGGGGGACAGCCCCAGCATTTT. The whole variable domain, remainder taken from reference TRBV19 and TRBJ1-5, is DGGITQSPKYLFRKEGQNVTLSCEQNLNHDAMYWYRQDPGQGLRLIYYSQIVNDFQKGDIAEGYSVSREKKESFPLTVTSAQKNPTAFYLCASSIAGGQPQHFGDGTRLSIL.

In this sample, this clone turned up once. The chain carries TRBV7-8 and TRBJ1-1, with 10 bases that match TRBD1. V shed 5 bases, J shed 4 bases, and the junction held 10 bases outside the gene matches. The CDR3 totals 16 residues. CDR1 is SGHVS, CDR2 FQNEAQ, per germline. This chain's CDR3 is CASSTRDRGLSTEAFF. Written as DNA, the CDR3 is TGTGCCAGCAGCACCCGGGACAGGGGATTGAGCACTGAAGCTTTCTTT.